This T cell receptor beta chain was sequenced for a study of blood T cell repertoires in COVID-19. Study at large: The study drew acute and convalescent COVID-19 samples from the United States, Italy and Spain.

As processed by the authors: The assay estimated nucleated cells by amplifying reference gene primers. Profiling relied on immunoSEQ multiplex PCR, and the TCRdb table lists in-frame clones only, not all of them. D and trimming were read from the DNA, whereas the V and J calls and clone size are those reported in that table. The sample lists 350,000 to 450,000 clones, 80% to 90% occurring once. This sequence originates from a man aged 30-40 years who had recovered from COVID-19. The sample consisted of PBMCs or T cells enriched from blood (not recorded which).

The CDR3 region is CASSGTGRQPQHF. The CDR3, as DNA: TGTGCCAGCAGTGGGACAGGGAGGCAGCCCCAGCATTTT. The V and J genes are TRBV12-3 or TRBV12-4 and TRBJ1-5; 9 nucleotides line up with TRBD1. The CDR3 totals 13 residues. Trimming at V came to 5 bases and at J to 7 bases, leaving 3 bases not matched to a gene.